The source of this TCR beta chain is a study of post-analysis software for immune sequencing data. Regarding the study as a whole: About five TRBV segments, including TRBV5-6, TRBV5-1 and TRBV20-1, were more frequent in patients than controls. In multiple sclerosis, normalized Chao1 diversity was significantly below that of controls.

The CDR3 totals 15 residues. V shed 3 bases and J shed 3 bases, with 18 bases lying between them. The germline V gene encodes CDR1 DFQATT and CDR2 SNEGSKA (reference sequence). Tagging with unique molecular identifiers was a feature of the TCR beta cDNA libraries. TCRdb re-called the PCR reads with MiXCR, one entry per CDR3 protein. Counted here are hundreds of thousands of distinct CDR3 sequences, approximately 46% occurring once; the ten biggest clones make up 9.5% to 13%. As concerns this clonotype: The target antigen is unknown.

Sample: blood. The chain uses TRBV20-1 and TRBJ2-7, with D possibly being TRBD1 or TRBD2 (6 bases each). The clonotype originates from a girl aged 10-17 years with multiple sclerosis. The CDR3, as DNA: TGCAGTGCTAGCCACAGGGCTAGCGATCTCTACGAGCAGTACTTC. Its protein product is CSASHRASDLYEQYF.